This entry lists 27 T cell receptor beta chains sequenced from one sample in a study of shared clonotypes between healthy human individuals. Assay: immunoSEQ multiplex PCR; the TCRdb copy retains only in-frame clones and omits some. The sample gives 2 million to 2.5 million clones, about 94% of which show up once; roughly 1% is in the top ten. Terminally differentiated effector memory CD45RA+ cells were excluded by CCR7 positive selection of CD45RO-negative cells. Sequenced: naive CD8+ T cells sorted from blood. Receptors were obtained from a man aged 18 to 35 in good health.

This chain uses TRBV11-3 with TRBJ1-1, with no clear D. Germline V gene sequence: CDR1 SGHNT, CDR2 YENEEA. V lost 1 base to trimming and J lost 0 bases, with 9 bases between them. This CDR3 comprises 15 residues. This CDR3 is CASSLGAGMNTEAFF. In DNA, the CDR3 is TGTGCCAGCAGCTTAGGAGCAGGTATGAACACTGAAGCTTTCTTT.

The chain is built from TRBV5-6 and TRBJ2-3; tentative D call: TRBD1 (6 bases). This CDR3 is 16 amino acids long. The germline V gene encodes CDR1 SGHDT and CDR2 YYEEEE. Trimming removed 4 bases from V and 0 bases from J, with 15 bases in between. The CDR3 region is CASSPRQVTSTDTQYF. The CDR3 DNA is TGTGCCAGCAGCCCCAGACAGGTGACTAGCACAGATACGCAGTATTTT.

Notes on this clone: The same CDR3 is also encoded by other DNA sequences in this sample. This chain's CDR3 is CASSLGAGELFF. The DNA of the CDR3 is TGTGCCAGCAGTTTAGGGGCGGGGGAGCTGTTTTTT. The gene calls are TRBV6-5 and TRBJ2-2, with a tentative D call TRBD1 (5 bases). The germline V gene has CDR1 MNHEY and CDR2 SVGAGI. Trimming left V 4 bases short and J 8 bases short, with 8 bases between. This CDR3 has 12 residues.

The V and J genes are TRBV7-9 and TRBJ1-2; D is uncertain. Trimming took 1 base from V and 2 from J, leaving 8 bases between them. CDR3 length: 14 amino acids. Germline-derived CDR1 and CDR2 are SEHNR and FQNEAQ (reference sequence). CDR3 nucleotides: TGTGCCAGCAGCTTAGTGGGCCTGAACTATGGCTACACCTTC. This sequence encodes CASSLVGLNYGYTF.

Notes on this clone: The same CDR3 arises from other DNA sequences in this sample as well. The chain employs TRBV7-2 and TRBJ2-1; D unresolved. This CDR3 has 12 amino acids. V was shortened by 1 base and J by 4 bases, with 2 bases between the two germline ends. Germline V gives CDR1 SGHTA, CDR2 FQGNSA. The CDR3 here is CASSLVYNEQFF. The CDR3 bases are TGTGCCAGCAGCTTAGTGTACAATGAGCAGTTCTTC.

The V call is TRBV14, the J call TRBJ2-2; D unresolved. The CDR3 runs to 13 residues. The V end lost 4 bases, the J end lost 3 bases, and 6 bases lay between the germline ends. Looked up from germline, CDR1 is SGHDN and CDR2 is FVKESK. CDR3 sequence (DNA): TGTGCCAGCAGCCCCTATCACACCGGGGAGCTGTTTTTT. Residues: CASSPYHTGELFF.

The genes are TRBV7-9 and TRBJ2-7; no clear D. Germline V CDR1 and CDR2: SEHNR, FQNEAQ (reference sequence). V was trimmed by 5 bases and J by 7 bases, leaving 15 bases between them. The CDR3 has 13 amino acids. The CDR3 DNA reads TGTGCCAGCAGCCCTGGTCCGGGTTTGGAGCAGTACTTC. Amino acid sequence: CASSPGPGLEQYF.

In nucleotides, the CDR3 is TGTGCCAGCAGTTTTGTTGGGGAGACCCAGTACTTC. This translates into CASSFVGETQYF. V gene TRBV27 combines with J gene TRBJ2-5; D not resolved. The germline V and J ends were trimmed by 3 bases and 5 bases, with 7 bases remaining between them. The germline V gene encodes CDR1 MNHEY and CDR2 SMNVEV (reference sequence). The CDR3 loop spans 12 amino acids.

The DNA of the CDR3 is TGTGCCAGCAGCCCTACAGGGATGAACACTGAAGCTTTCTTT. This translates into CASSPTGMNTEAFF. This sequence joins TRBV6-5 and TRBJ1-1; possible D gene TRBD1, 6 bases. Looked up from germline, CDR1 is MNHEY and CDR2 is SVGAGI. This CDR3 has 14 amino acids. Trimming cost V 6 bases and J 0 bases, with 11 bases left between them.

Concerning this clone itself: The identical CDR3 is also encoded by other nucleotide sequences in the sample. The CDR3 loop reads CASSEGYEQYF. CDR3 DNA sequence: TGTGCCAGCAGCGAGGGCTACGAGCAGTACTTC. V usage is TRBV7-9 and J usage is TRBJ2-7, with D possibly being TRBD2 (5 bases). V lost 5 bases to trimming and J lost 3 bases, with 5 bases between them. CDR1 SEHNR and CDR2 FQNEAQ come from the germline V gene (reference sequence). The CDR3 loop spans 11 amino acids.

The rearrangement joins TRBV7-8 to TRBJ2-7, with a tentative D call TRBD1 (6 bases). Per germline, CDR1 SGHVS and CDR2 FQNEAQ. This CDR3 contains 17 residues. V was pared by 2 bases and J by 0 bases, with 17 bases between. CDR3 loop: CASSLNEGEHSSYEQYF. The DNA for the CDR3 is TGTGCCAGCAGCTTAAACGAGGGGGAGCATAGCTCCTACGAGCAGTACTTC.

In regard to this clone: Different DNA sequences within this sample yield the same CDR3. The gene calls are TRBV6-5 and TRBJ2-5; D gene unclear. The V gene lost 0 bases and the J gene lost 1 base, with 3 bases spanning the gap. The CDR3 consists of 13 residues. Germline V gene sequence: CDR1 MNHEY, CDR2 SVGAGI. CDR3 nucleotides: TGTGCCAGCAGTTACTCCGGCCAAGAGACCCAGTACTTC. As protein: CASSYSGQETQYF.

The rearrangement uses TRBV11-3 and TRBJ2-1; tentative D call: TRBD1 (6 bases). Germline V CDR1 and CDR2: SGHNT, YENEEA. The CDR3 runs 16 residues. Trimming took 1 base from V and 0 from J, leaving 10 bases between them. The chain's CDR3 is CASSLAGQTSYNEQFF. DNA of the CDR3: TGTGCCAGCAGCTTAGCCGGACAGACCTCCTACAATGAGCAGTTCTTC. The full variable domain, completed using reference TRBV11-3 and TRBJ2-1, is EAGVVQSPRYKIIEKKQPVAFWCNPISGHNTLYWYLQNLGQGPELLIRYENEEAVDDSQLPKDRFSAERLKGVDSTLKIQPAELGDSAVYLCASSLAGQTSYNEQFFGPGTRLTVL.

Here the CDR3 DNA reads TGTGCCAGCAGTCCTAGGACAGCCGGCTACGAGCAGTACTTC. Its protein is CASSPRTAGYEQYF. The J gene is TRBJ2-7, the V gene TRBV27, with TRBD1 as a possible D gene (6 bases). Germline lookup yields CDR1 MNHEY and CDR2 SMNVEV (reference sequence). The CDR3 extends over 14 amino acids. V lost 5 bases to trimming and J lost 3 bases, with 14 bases between them.

The chain uses TRBV7-9 and TRBJ2-5, with no clear D. V was cut by 5 bases and J by 5 bases, with 12 bases left in between. Per the germline V gene, CDR1 is SEHNR and CDR2 is FQNEAQ (reference sequence). The CDR3 spans 13 residues. CDR3 nucleotide sequence: TGTGCCAGCAGCCCTTATGTAGTGGAGACCCAGTACTTC. Protein: CASSPYVVETQYF.

The chain is built from TRBV6-5 and TRBJ2-7; 7 bases match TRBD1. Trimming cost V 2 bases and J 2 bases; bases outside gene matches: 3. This CDR3 comprises 14 residues. Germline V gene data show CDR1 as MNHEY and CDR2 as SVGAGI. The CDR3 sequence is CASSYTGAAYEQYF. The CDR3 coding sequence is TGTGCCAGCAGTTACACAGGGGCGGCCTACGAGCAGTACTTC.

This chain connects TRBV11-3 to TRBJ2-2, with D possibly being TRBD2 (7 bases). This CDR3 is built from 16 residues. Trimming took off 5 bases at V and 0 bases at J, with 13 bases between the two ends. Germline loops: CDR1 SGHNT, CDR2 YENEEA. This CDR3 reads CASSHRGATNTGELFF. DNA for the CDR3: TGTGCCAGCAGCCACCGGGGGGCTACGAACACCGGGGAGCTGTTTTTT. Full variable domain (remainder filled in from reference TRBV11-3 and TRBJ2-2): EAGVVQSPRYKIIEKKQPVAFWCNPISGHNTLYWYLQNLGQGPELLIRYENEEAVDDSQLPKDRFSAERLKGVDSTLKIQPAELGDSAVYLCASSHRGATNTGELFFGEGSRLTVL.

This CDR3 reads CASSFYGYSSGYTF. For the CDR3, the DNA is TGTGCCAGCAGCTTTTATGGGTATTCCTCCGGCTACACCTTC. V and J are TRBV7-4 and TRBJ1-2; D unresolved. The V end lost 3 bases, the J end lost 8 bases, and 16 bases lay between the germline ends. The CDR3 has 14 amino acids. Germline V gene data show CDR1 as SGHVT and CDR2 as SQSDAQ. Full variable domain (missing parts from reference TRBV7-4 and TRBJ1-2): GAGVSQSPRYKVAKRGRDVALRCDSISGHVTLYWYRQTLGQGSEVLTYSQSDAQRDKSGRPSGRFSAERPERSVSTLKIQRTEQGDSAVYLCASSFYGYSSGYTFGSGTRLTVV.

The genes are TRBV7-9 and TRBJ2-7; TRBD2 matches at 7 bases. This CDR3 has 16 residues. Germline lookup yields CDR1 SEHNR and CDR2 FQNEAQ (reference sequence). J lost 4 bases, V lost 5 bases, and 14 bases had no gene match. Written as DNA, the CDR3 is TGTGCCAGCAGCGGCGGGACTCCCGGGGGGATTTACGAGCAGTACTTC. Protein product: CASSGGTPGGIYEQYF.

Only a few counts were recorded for this clone. CDR3 sequence reads: CASSRQGPNEQFF. DNA for the CDR3: TGTGCCAGCAGCCGTCAGGGTCCAAATGAGCAGTTCTTC. V and J are TRBV7-9 and TRBJ2-1, with D perhaps TRBD1 (5 bases). Trimming removed 5 bases from V and 7 bases from J, with 12 bases in between. The CDR3 covers 13 residues. Germline V lookup: CDR1 SEHNR, CDR2 FQNEAQ (reference sequence). Based on the CDR3 plus reference TRBV7-9 and TRBJ2-1, the full variable domain is DTGVSQNPRHKITKRGQNVTFRCDPISEHNRLYWYRQTLGQGPEFLTYFQNEAQLEKSRLLSDRFSAERPKGSFSTLEIQRTEQGDSAMYLCASSRQGPNEQFFGPGTRLTVL.

The V gene is TRBV25-1, the J gene TRBJ1-2; tentative D call: TRBD1 (6 bases). This CDR3 spans 12 amino acids. Germline V lookup: CDR1 MGHDK, CDR2 SYGVNS. V gave up 3 bases and J gave up 6 bases, with 8 bases separating them. The CDR3 DNA is TGTGCCAGCAGTGACGCAGGGGATGGCTACACCTTC. Translated, it gives CASSDAGDGYTF.

The chain carries TRBV29-1 and TRBJ1-1, with a weak D call TRBD1 (6 bases). V lost 3 bases and J lost 6, with 8 bases in between. The germline gives CDR1 SQVTM, CDR2 ANQGSEA. The CDR3 is 11 residues long. Written as DNA, the CDR3 is TGCAGCGTTGATGGGGGGCCTGAAGCTTTCTTT. Residues: CSVDGGPEAFF.

Note on this clone: Other DNA sequences in this sample translate to the same CDR3. The rearrangement links TRBV4-1 to TRBJ2-7; 8 bases fit TRBD2. CDR1 and CDR2 (germline): MGHRA, YSYEKL. V lost 1 base, J lost 3 bases, and 2 bases stayed unmatched. The CDR3 runs 14 residues. The DNA of the CDR3 is TGCGCCAGCAGCCAAGGGGCGGGAGGCTACGAGCAGTACTTC. Encoded protein: CASSQGAGGYEQYF.

The gene calls are TRBV30 and TRBJ1-5, with a possible D match to TRBD1 (5 bases). Germline assignment: CDR1 GTSNPN and CDR2 SVGIG (reference sequence). With 1 base removed from V and 7 bases from J, the gap between germline ends came to 17 bases. The CDR3 length is 15 residues. Written as DNA, the CDR3 is TGTGCCTGGAGTGAGCGGACAACCCGGGGGCAGCCCCAGCATTTT. Its translation is CAWSERTTRGQPQHF.

The chain recombines TRBV21-1 with TRBJ1-3. TRBV21-1 is a pseudogene segment. The CDR3 extends over 15 amino acids. This CDR3 is CASSAKGGPGNTIYF. The CDR3 coding sequence is TGTGCCAGCAGCGCCAAAGGAGGTCCTGGAAACACCATATATTTT.

The rearrangement uses TRBV19 and TRBJ2-7; D is perhaps TRBD1 or TRBD2 (5 bases each). The V end lost 1 base, the J end lost 3 bases, and 13 bases lay between the germline ends. CDR1 is LNHDA, CDR2 SQIVND, per germline (reference sequence). This CDR3 has 15 amino acids. The CDR3 loop is CASSIVEGRNYEQYF. In DNA form, the CDR3 reads TGTGCCAGTAGTATAGTTGAGGGGCGAAACTACGAGCAGTACTTC.

Details on this clone: Other nucleotide sequences in the sample specify the same CDR3. The gene calls are TRBV18 and TRBJ2-7; D uncertain. CDR1 and CDR2 (germline): KGHSH, LQKENI. The CDR3 is 12 amino acids. Trimming stripped 2 bases from V and 4 bases from J, with 6 bases between. CDR3 region: CASSPEGYEQYF. In DNA, the CDR3 is TGTGCCAGCTCACCAGAAGGTTACGAGCAGTACTTC. Full variable domain (remainder filled in from reference TRBV18 and TRBJ2-7): NAGVMQNPRHLVRRRGQEARLRCSPMKGHSHVYWYRQLPEEGLKFMVYLQKENIIDESGMPKERFSAEFPKEGPSILRIQQVVRGDSAAYFCASSPEGYEQYFGPGTRLTVT.